This TCR beta chain was recovered during a study of OX40 agonist ivuxolimab in advanced cancers. The assay was immunoSEQ multiplex PCR, and TCRdb's table has in-frame clones only and misses some. Altogether roughly 26,000 clones are present, approximately 85% being singletons, with the ten largest covering 34%. The TCR was taken from an adult with an advanced solid tumor such as melanoma, head and neck, liver or kidney cancer. The sample was CD4+ or CD8+ T cells sorted from blood, taken in a trial of the OX40 agonist ivuxolimab.

The CDR3 here is CASSLMGGNQPQHF. The CDR3 coding sequence is TGTGCCAGCAGCTTAATGGGAGGTAATCAGCCCCAGCATTTT. V and J are TRBV13 and TRBJ1-5, with D hard to call. Trimming removed 2 bases from V and 4 bases from J, with 9 bases in between. The germline V gene has CDR1 PRHDT and CDR2 FYEKMQ (reference sequence). The CDR3 extends over 14 amino acids.